The T cell receptor (beta chain) described here comes from a study of blood T cell repertoires in COVID-19. Study-level background: COVID-19 samples collected from the United States, Italy and Spain covered acute and convalescent phases. PBMCs, B-cell-depleted T cells, or T cells provided the cDNA or gDNA that made up the material.

Of note for this clone: Other nucleotide sequences from this sample produce the same CDR3.

In the original processing: Scientists estimated how many nucleated cells there were by amplifying reference gene primers. Sequencing was performed with immunoSEQ multiplex PCR; in TCRdb, only in-frame clones are kept and a portion is missing. V and J calls and clone size are given by that table; D and trimming were obtained from the DNA. The sample records fewer than 200,000 clones, 80% being singletons. V was clipped by 5 bases and J by 5 bases; unmatched bases: 4. CDR1 and CDR2 (germline): GTSNPN, SVGIG (reference sequence). This CDR3 comprises 12 residues. This chain uses TRBV30 with TRBJ1-1, with TRBD1 identical over 8 bases. The sequence was obtained from a man aged 55 to 69 with acute or convalescent COVID-19. Source material: peripheral blood. The CDR3 nucleotides are TGTGCCTGGGGACAGGGCGGAACTGAAGCTTTCTTT. Translation: CAWGQGGTEAFF.